The 4 T cell receptor beta chains below were found in one sample sequenced in a study of cytomegalovirus exposure and HLA in healthy donors. Both 60 Vbeta primers and 13 Jbeta primers went into the PCR. The repertoire was sequenced with immunoSEQ multiplex PCR; TCRdb's copy has only in-frame clones and lacks some. The repertoire holds under 200,000 clones, with about 59% as singletons. Material for sequencing was PBMCs. All receptors come from a middle-aged man in good health and CMV-seronegative.

The CDR3 DNA sequence: TGTGCCAGCAGCTTAACCCCGTATGAGCAGTTCTTC. This gives the protein CASSLTPYEQFF. The rearrangement uses TRBV7-3 and TRBJ2-1; D unresolved. This CDR3 contains 12 residues. CDR1 and CDR2 from the germline V gene are SGHTA and FQGTGA. V was clipped by 0 bases and J by 8 bases, with 5 bases between them. The variable domain in full, with the rest retrieved from reference TRBV7-3 and TRBJ2-1, is GAGVSQTPSNKVTEKGKYVELRCDPISGHTALYWYRQSLGQGPEFLIYFQGTGAADDSGLPNDRFFAVRPEGSVSTLKIQRTERGDSAVYLCASSLTPYEQFFGPGTRLTVL.

The chain links TRBV10-1 to TRBJ2-6; no clear D. There are 14 residues in the CDR3. V lost 8 bases and J 0 bases, leaving 8 bases between the germline ends. Germline V gives CDR1 WNHNN, CDR2 SYGVQD (reference sequence). CDR3 nucleotides: TGCGCCAGCCTCCCGTACTCTGGGGCCAACGTCCTGACTTTC. Protein product: CASLPYSGANVLTF.

The chain carries TRBV5-1 and TRBJ2-5; D might be TRBD1 (5 bases). Trimming cost V 3 bases and J 5 bases, with 14 bases left between them. CDR1 and CDR2 from the germline V gene are SGHRS and YFSETQ. This CDR3 region has 14 residues. CDR3 DNA sequence: TGCGCCAGCAGCTCGGTTAGGGGAATGGAGACCCAGTACTTC. Translating it yields CASSSVRGMETQYF.

This chain connects TRBV6-1 to TRBJ1-4; 7 bases are shared with TRBD1. The V gene's germline CDR1 is MNHNS and CDR2 SASEGT. The CDR3 sequence is 16 residues long. J lost 4 bases, V lost 4 bases, and 9 bases had no gene match. Here the CDR3 reads CASSVSSGQFNEKLFF. The CDR3 DNA sequence: TGTGCCAGCAGTGTCAGTTCGGGACAGTTTAATGAAAAACTGTTTTTT.